This TCR beta chain was sequenced for a study of T cell responses to AZD1222 COVID-19 vaccine. As for the study in general: Timing groups of about 4 and about 12 weeks for second doses were pooled. General observations from the study: Repertoire sampling was restricted to post-peak T cell response timepoints. Distributed over spike, vaccine-associated CD4 TCRs predominated at 160-218 and 743-854. Unmutated variant regions are reportedly the target of nearly half of TCRs that are spike-specific.

On this clone itself: The antigen remains unidentified.

The assay was immunoSEQ multiplex PCR, and TCRdb's table has in-frame clones only and misses some. Of approximately 68,000 clones listed, roughly 91% are singletons. The CDR3 loop spans 13 amino acids. Germline CDR1 SGHTA, CDR2 FQGNSA. Between the trimmed V and J ends, which lost 7 bases and 3 bases, there was a span of 13 bases. Source: peripheral blood, taken on day 0 of AZD1222 vaccination. The chain uses TRBV7-2 and TRBJ2-7; TRBD1 or TRBD2 may be the D gene (5 bases each). This sequence was found in an adult in good health. CDR3 nucleotides: TGTGCCAGCAACTGGGGGTTGGACTACGAGCAGTACTTC. Translating gives CASNWGLDYEQYF. The entire variable domain, with the rest obtained from reference TRBV7-2 and TRBJ2-7, is as follows: GAGVSQSPSNKVTEKGKDVELRCDPISGHTALYWYRQSLGQGLEFLIYFQGNSAPDKSGLPSDRFSAERTGGSVSTLTIQRTQQEDSAVYLCASNWGLDYEQYFGPGTRLTVT.